This TCR beta chain was sequenced in a study of cytomegalovirus exposure and HLA in healthy donors. Whole-study findings and limits: With high specificity and sensitivity, the classifier reportedly diagnosed cytomegalovirus status.

In the case of this clone: Its target is unknown.

CDR1 is ENHRY, CDR2 SYGVKD, per germline. The CDR3 loop spans 13 amino acids. V was shortened by 5 bases and J by 2 bases, with 9 bases between the two germline ends. Sequencing used immunoSEQ multiplex PCR; TCRdb keeps in-frame clones, though not all of them. Of 90,000 to 150,000 clones listed, roughly 90% are singletons. Sample: PBMCs. The clonotype was recovered from a woman between 18 and 30 years old in good health and CMV-seropositive. The chain carries TRBV10-3 and TRBJ1-2; a possible D gene is TRBD1 (6 bases). The CDR3 region has the DNA TGTGCCATCAGTACGGACAGCAACTATGGCTACACCTTC. It is translated as CAISTDSNYGYTF.